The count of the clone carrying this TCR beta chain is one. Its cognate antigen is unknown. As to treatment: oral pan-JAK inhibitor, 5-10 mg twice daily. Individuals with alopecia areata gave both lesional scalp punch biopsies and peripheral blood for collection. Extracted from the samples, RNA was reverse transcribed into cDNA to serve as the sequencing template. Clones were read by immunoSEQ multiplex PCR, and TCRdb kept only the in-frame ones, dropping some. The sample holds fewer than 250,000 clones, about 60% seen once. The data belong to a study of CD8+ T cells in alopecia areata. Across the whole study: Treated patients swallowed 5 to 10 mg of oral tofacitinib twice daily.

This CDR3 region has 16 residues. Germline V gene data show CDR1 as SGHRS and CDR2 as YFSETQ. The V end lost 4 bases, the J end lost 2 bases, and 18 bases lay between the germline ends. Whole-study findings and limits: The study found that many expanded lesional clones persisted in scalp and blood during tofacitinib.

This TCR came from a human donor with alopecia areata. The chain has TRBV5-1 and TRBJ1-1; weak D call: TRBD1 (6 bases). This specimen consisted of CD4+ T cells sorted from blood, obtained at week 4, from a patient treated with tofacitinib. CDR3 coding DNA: TGCGCCAGCAGCGGTTCGGGCAGGGGTCAAAACACTGAAGCTTTCTTT. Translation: CASSGSGRGQNTEAFF.